A selection of T cell receptor beta chains follows, all from one sample in a study. MiXCR was run by TCRdb on the RT-PCR reads, yielding one entry per CDR3 protein. Among almost 700,000 distinct CDR3 sequences listed, more than 13% were seen once. The specimen was memory CD4+ T cells from blood. The receptor source for this set is a female donor in good health, serving as a healthy control. Both conserved end residues are part of each CDR3. D genes are given only for firm matches. For some rows the clone size is stated as once, few or many, or as a class when expanded; others skip it.

CDR3 protein,clone size,V gene,D gene
CASSKNDRYSSYNEQFF,NA,TRBV6-5,NA
CASSEGSQDNYGYTF,NA,TRBV6-1,NA
CASSLGGGIWTSPLHF,NA,TRBV7-2,NA
CASSQGRDSYSNQPQHF,few,TRBV3-1,TRBD1
CSARDIRQGNEKLFF,few,TRBV20-1,TRBD1
CSAEPGKIYGYTF,NA,TRBV20-1,NA
CSAPDVSSNQPQHF,NA,TRBV20-1,NA
CASSPASGDTYEQYF,few,TRBV7-2,TRBD2
CASSPGEVEQYF,NA,TRBV3-1,NA
CAISESAGVEEKLFF,few,TRBV10-3,NA
CANSDAGETQYF,few,TRBV7-9,NA
CSADRLAGMYEQYF,many,TRBV20-1,TRBD2
CASSLGPSGGTGANVLTF,NA,TRBV7-2,TRBD2
CASSVEGGEGLVGEQYF,NA,TRBV9,TRBD2
CASSVTSANTGELFF,NA,TRBV7-9,TRBD2
CASSQDEAYNEQFF,NA,TRBV4-2,NA
CASSDTSYGYTF,few,TRBV27,NA
CASSPLFWVNTEAFF,NA,TRBV18,NA
CASSPLASSYEQYF,many,TRBV27,TRBD2
CATSSWTSGNYEQYF,few,TRBV15,TRBD2
CASSPTGWHGYTF,many,TRBV13,NA
CASSLMVGAEQFF,many,TRBV7-3,NA
CASSTRAGGPQEQYF,few,TRBV12-3/TRBV12-4,TRBD2
CSANRQAGADTQYF,many,TRBV20-1,NA
CASSPTSGLQETQYF,many,TRBV7-2,TRBD2
CASSPGQKTTNEKLFF,few,TRBV6-5,NA
CASSLGGSGRIYEQYF,many,TRBV7-6,TRBD2
CASSGGPTDTQYF,many,TRBV6-1,NA
CSAGPEGSYYEQYF,many,TRBV20-1,NA
CASSPRGGGYGYTF,NA,TRBV7-9,NA
CASTPGFGTEAFF,many,TRBV12-3/TRBV12-4,NA
CASSLGGPSLYNEQFF,NA,TRBV28,NA
CSARGHRLPYEQYF,few,TRBV20-1,NA
CASSQGEGIGAGNTIYF,many,TRBV4-1,NA
CASTPSRGTYEQYF,many,TRBV7-2,NA
CASSQDREYNEQFF,few,TRBV4-2,NA
CSGDSFTEAFF,NA,TRBV20-1,NA
CSAGDPDILAKNIQYF,many,TRBV20-1,NA
CASSQGVAGYNEQFF,few,TRBV4-1,TRBD2
CAWSVEGNQPQHF,NA,TRBV30,NA
CASSFGQRTYEQYF,NA,TRBV12-3/TRBV12-4,NA
CASNHYKNTGELFF,NA,TRBV12-3/TRBV12-4,NA
CASSVDPPSYNEQFF,few,TRBV11-2,NA
CASSPSGLAGGIQYF,few,TRBV7-3,TRBD2
CASERWGGFSSYEQYF,many,TRBV27,TRBD2
CAISGTMVGASTDTQYF,NA,TRBV10-3,NA
CATSVPGDTQYF,NA,TRBV24-1,NA
CASSYSYRNTYEQYF,few,TRBV6-5,NA
CASSEVRGKQPQHF,NA,TRBV6-1,NA
CASSLFMNTEAFF,many,TRBV27,NA
CASTPRTGYEQYF,NA,TRBV7-2,TRBD1